Sequencing of this TCR beta chain was carried out in a study of identical twins. This CDR3 comprises 15 residues. The ends lost 4 bases at V and 3 bases at J; junction bases unmatched: 3. Germline V gives CDR1 SGHNT, CDR2 YENEEA. TCRdb reprocessed the 5' RACE reads via MiXCR and lists one record per CDR3 protein. The sample comprises about 530,000 distinct CDR3 sequences, 13% to 15% of which are singletons, and 0.44% rests with the top ten. These data also formed part of another study, on yellow fever vaccine responses in identical twins.

The sample comprised CD4+ T cells sorted from blood. The rearrangement joins TRBV11-3 to TRBJ2-1; 10 bases line up with TRBD1. The receptor was derived from a woman aged 18 to 35 in good health. The CDR3 DNA reads TGTGCCAGCAGCTCTAGGACAGGGGGCTACAATGAGCAGTTCTTC. Its protein is CASSSRTGGYNEQFF.